This TCR beta chain was captured in a study of response to subunit inactivated influenza vaccine. Study results and limitations: The authors put forward the suggestion that each seasonal influenza vaccination may bring in only a limited number of new T cells.

In the case of this clonotype: The antigen remains unidentified.

One entry per CDR3 protein, called by TCRdb with MiXCR from the RT-PCR reads. Here the sample spans about 500,000 distinct CDR3 sequences, approximately 15% being singletons. The CDR3 consists of 16 residues. CDR1 and CDR2 from the germline V gene are SGHRS and YFSETQ. V gave up 0 bases and J gave up 4 bases; unmatched junction bases: 8. Sequencing was performed on CD4+ T cells sorted from PBMCs, taken roughly 24 months after vaccination. The source of this sequence is a man between 50 and 75 years old who received an inactivated influenza vaccine. This sequence joins TRBV5-1 and TRBJ2-3; 7 positions match TRBD2. Written as DNA, the CDR3 is TGCGCCAGCAGCTTGGCTTCGGGGGGTAACGCAGATACGCAGTATTTT. Translation gives CASSLASGGNADTQYF. The full variable domain, in which reference TRBV5-1 and TRBJ2-3 provide the parts outside the CDR3, is KAGVTQTPRYLIKTRGQQVTLSCSPISGHRSVSWYQQTPGQGLQFLFEYFSETQRNKGNFPGRFSGRQFSNSRSEMNVSTLELGDSALYLCASSLASGGNADTQYFGPGTRLTVL.